What follows are 25 T cell receptor beta chains derived from one specimen sequenced in a study of T cell changes during pregnancy in multiple sclerosis. Clones were sequenced by immunoSEQ multiplex PCR, and TCRdb holds only the in-frame ones, with some missing. The sample holds tens of thousands of clones, about 93% seen once. Sample: peripheral blood, taken in the first trimester of pregnancy. The origin of the receptors is a female donor in good health, enrolled as a control in a pregnancy study.

This clone was seen only once. The chain combines TRBV27 with TRBJ2-3, with a weak D call TRBD2 (5 bases). Per the germline V gene, CDR1 is MNHEY and CDR2 is SMNVEV (reference sequence). The CDR3 covers 14 residues. The V and J ends lost 3 bases and 6 bases respectively, with 13 bases between them. This CDR3 reads CASSFRRGWDTQYF. The CDR3 DNA reads as TGTGCCAGCAGTTTCCGACGGGGATGGGATACGCAGTATTTT.

The chain carries TRBV19 and TRBJ1-4, with no clear D. Trimming left V 3 bases short and J 7 bases short, with 12 bases between. The CDR3 contains 14 residues. In germline, CDR1 is LNHDA, CDR2 SQIVND (reference sequence). The CDR3 is CASSIRGGGEKLFF. Written as DNA, the CDR3 is TGTGCCAGTAGTATCCGAGGTGGAGGTGAAAAACTGTTTTTT.

The rearrangement links TRBV28 to TRBJ2-6, with a tentative D call TRBD2 (6 bases). Germline CDR1 reads MDHEN; CDR2 reads SYDVKM. The CDR3 is 15 residues long. V shed 3 bases and J shed 4 bases, with 10 bases lying between them. The CDR3 DNA follows: TGTGCCAGCAGTTTGTCGGGGGACGGGGCCAACGTCCTGACTTTC. Protein product: CASSLSGDGANVLTF.

The rearrangement joins TRBV30 to TRBJ2-1; possibly TRBD2 for D (6 bases). The CDR3 length is 14 residues. Germline V gives CDR1 GTSNPN, CDR2 SVGIG (reference sequence). With 3 bases removed from V and 3 bases from J, the gap between germline ends came to 12 bases. CDR3 sequence (DNA): TGTGCCTGGAGCCGTCCGGACTACTACAATGAGCAGTTCTTC. Its protein product is CAWSRPDYYNEQFF.

The rearrangement uses TRBV19 and TRBJ1-5; 9 nucleotides agree with TRBD1. This CDR3 contains 15 residues. V gave up 5 bases and J gave up 3 bases; unmatched junction bases: 5. Germline assignment: CDR1 LNHDA and CDR2 SQIVND (reference sequence). The CDR3 protein is CASSPRTGVNQPQHF. As DNA, the CDR3 is TGTGCCAGTAGTCCCCGGACAGGGGTCAATCAGCCCCAGCATTTT.

The rearrangement joins TRBV28 to TRBJ2-7; D may be TRBD1 (6 bases). Per germline, CDR1 MDHEN and CDR2 SYDVKM. V lost 5 bases to trimming and J lost 4 bases, with 15 bases between them. The CDR3 loop spans 14 amino acids. CDR3 DNA: TGTGCCAGCAGTCCTACAGGGTCCCGGTACGAGCAGTACTTC. It yields the protein CASSPTGSRYEQYF.

The chain recombines TRBV18 with TRBJ2-1; the match to TRBD2 covers 8 bases. CDR1 and CDR2 (germline): KGHSH, LQKENI. The junction had 5 bases not matched to a gene; V was cut back by 3 bases and J by 4 bases. The CDR3 contains 15 residues. CDR3 amino acids: CASSPQREQYNEQFF. The CDR3 DNA follows: TGTGCCAGCTCACCCCAGCGGGAGCAATACAATGAGCAGTTCTTC.

DNA of the CDR3: TGTGCCAGCAGTCTCGGGGGGGGATTTGAAGCTTTCTTT. It specifies CASSLGGGFEAFF. This rearrangement joins TRBV27 to TRBJ1-1, with a tentative D call TRBD1 (5 bases). The CDR3 runs to 13 residues. Germline V gives CDR1 MNHEY, CDR2 SMNVEV (reference sequence). V lost 5 bases and J 7 bases, leaving 14 bases between the germline ends.

The sample holds a few counts of this clone. The J gene is TRBJ1-5, the V gene TRBV15; TRBD1 matches at 9 bases. This CDR3 has 14 residues. Germline V gives CDR1 LNHNV, CDR2 YYDKDF (reference sequence). V lost 5 bases, J lost 7 bases, and 6 bases stayed unmatched. CDR3 DNA sequence: TGTGCCACCAGCGGGGGACAGGGACAGCAGCCCCAGCATTTT. Its protein is CATSGGQGQQPQHF.

The chain is built from TRBV25-1 and TRBJ1-1; TRBD1 matches 8 bases. Per the germline V gene, CDR1 is MGHDK and CDR2 is SYGVNS. The CDR3 extends over 15 amino acids. V lost 2 bases and J lost 4; bases outside the gene matches: 6. The CDR3 loop is CASSETQGAGTEAFF. CDR3 DNA sequence: TGTGCCAGCAGTGAAACCCAGGGGGCGGGCACTGAAGCTTTCTTT.

The chain joins TRBV2 to TRBJ1-1, with D maybe TRBD1 (5 bases). Germline CDR1 is SNHLY and CDR2 is FYNNEI. Trimming shortened V by 7 bases and J by 7 bases, and 10 bases separated the two germline ends. This CDR3 has 11 residues. CDR3 region: CASTWGLEAFF. For the CDR3, the DNA is TGTGCCAGCACGTGGGGCCTTGAAGCTTTCTTT.

This clone was recorded once. This CDR3 fails to terminate in the conserved phenylalanine or tryptophan, so it likely reflects a read error. Because the CDR3's place on the DNA is in doubt, the DNA is left out and the CDR3 is given as listed by TCRdb. V is TRBV6-4 and J is TRBJ2-7; the DNA was not used to check the table's D call, TRBD2. CDR1 and CDR2 from the germline V gene are MRHNA and SNTAGT. The CDR3 is 10 residues long, ends included. CDR3 in amino acids: CASSDSLLLG.

This chain joins TRBV28 and TRBJ1-4; 8 bases are shared with TRBD1. V was pared by 0 bases and J by 2 bases, with 2 bases of the junction left unmatched. Germline-derived CDR1 and CDR2 are MDHEN and SYDVKM. CDR3 length: 16 residues. The CDR3 reads CASSLWQGATNEKLFF. The CDR3 DNA follows: TGTGCCAGCAGTTTATGGCAGGGGGCCACTAATGAAAAACTGTTTTTT.

The J gene is TRBJ2-2, the V gene TRBV27, with D perhaps TRBD1 (5 bases). The germline V and J ends were trimmed by 1 base and 6 bases, with 15 bases remaining between them. CDR3 length: 16 amino acids. CDR1 is MNHEY, CDR2 SMNVEV, per germline (reference sequence). The CDR3 sequence: CASSLWETGFPGELFF. CDR3 sequence (DNA): TGTGCCAGCAGTTTATGGGAAACAGGCTTCCCCGGGGAGCTGTTTTTT.

This clone was observed once. The chain couples TRBV19 to TRBJ2-5; maybe TRBD1 (5 bases). CDR1 and CDR2 (germline): LNHDA, SQIVND (reference sequence). V lost 1 base and J 6 bases, leaving 9 bases between the germline ends. The CDR3 consists of 13 residues. The CDR3 is CASSIGQGKTQYF. The CDR3 DNA is TGTGCCAGTAGTATAGGGCAGGGAAAGACCCAGTACTTC.

This chain joins TRBV7-6 and TRBJ2-5; 10 bases align to TRBD2. Germline CDR1 reads SGHVS; CDR2 reads FNYEAQ. Unmatched junction bases numbered 10, after V lost 4 bases and J lost 5 bases. The CDR3 is 16 amino acids. CDR3 sequence reads: CASSSNAAGGRETQYF. CDR3 coding DNA: TGTGCCAGCAGCTCCAATGCAGCGGGAGGGCGGGAGACCCAGTACTTC.

The rearrangement uses TRBV5-1 and TRBJ2-1; 8 nucleotides line up with TRBD2. Germline loops: CDR1 SGHRS, CDR2 YFSETQ. CDR3 length: 14 residues. V gave up 8 bases and J gave up 8 bases; unmatched junction bases: 12. The CDR3 spells CASSAGDPRDEQFF. In nucleotides, the CDR3 is TGCGCCAGTTCAGCGGGAGACCCCAGGGATGAGCAGTTCTTC. Combining the CDR3 with reference TRBV5-1 and TRBJ2-1 gives the whole variable domain KAGVTQTPRYLIKTRGQQVTLSCSPISGHRSVSWYQQTPGQGLQFLFEYFSETQRNKGNFPGRFSGRQFSNSRSEMNVSTLELGDSALYLCASSAGDPRDEQFFGPGTRLTVL.

The chain joins TRBV5-5 to TRBJ2-1; 9 bases fit TRBD2. Germline CDR1 reads SGHKS; CDR2 reads YYEKEE (reference sequence). Losses at the gene ends were 6 bases for V and 7 bases for J; bases not matched to a gene: 5. The CDR3 has 13 residues. The CDR3 spells CASISGSGNEQFF. CDR3 nucleotide sequence: TGTGCCAGCATTAGCGGGAGTGGGAATGAGCAGTTCTTC.

V usage is TRBV7-9 and J usage is TRBJ2-7, with 8 bases lining up with TRBD2. Germline lookup yields CDR1 SEHNR and CDR2 FQNEAQ (reference sequence). The CDR3 is 18 residues long. V lost 5 bases and J lost 0; bases outside the gene matches: 15. The CDR3, as DNA: TGTGCCAGCAGCCAAGCCGACAGGACGCGGGGGGCCTCCTACGAGCAGTACTTC. This sequence encodes CASSQADRTRGASYEQYF. Filled out from reference TRBV7-9 and TRBJ2-7, the complete variable domain reads DTGVSQNPRHKITKRGQNVTFRCDPISEHNRLYWYRQTLGQGPEFLTYFQNEAQLEKSRLLSDRFSAERPKGSFSTLEIQRTEQGDSAMYLCASSQADRTRGASYEQYFGPGTRLTVT.

CDR3 coding DNA: TGCGCCAGCAGCGGGACTAGCGGGTCTAGCACAGATACGCAGTATTTT. Translating gives CASSGTSGSSTDTQYF. V and J are TRBV5-1 and TRBJ2-3, with TRBD2 matching over 12 bases. After removal of 4 bases from V and 0 bases from J, the junction contained 3 bases not matched to a gene. Per the germline V gene, CDR1 is SGHRS and CDR2 is YFSETQ. This CDR3 has 16 residues.

This sequence joins TRBV19 and TRBJ1-5; maybe TRBD1 (6 bases). From germline, CDR1 is LNHDA and CDR2 SQIVND (reference sequence). The CDR3 is 14 amino acids. The germline V and J ends were trimmed by 9 bases and 5 bases, with 17 bases remaining between them. CDR3 residues: CASSDRGGHQPQHF. CDR3 nucleotide sequence: TGTGCCAGCAGTGACAGAGGGGGTCATCAGCCCCAGCATTTT.

V gene TRBV7-9 combines with J gene TRBJ1-4; TRBD1 aligns across 8 bases. CDR1 is SEHNR and CDR2 is FQNEAQ in the germline V gene (reference sequence). V was clipped by 4 bases and J by 5 bases; unmatched bases: 6. CDR3 length: 15 amino acids. The CDR3 DNA is TGTGCCAGCAGCTCCCGGAGGACAGGGAATGAAAAACTGTTTTTT. This encodes CASSSRRTGNEKLFF.

This sequence joins TRBV4-1 and TRBJ2-7; TRBD1 agrees at 11 bases. The CDR3 runs to 16 residues. J gave up 3 bases and V 0 bases, and 4 bases lay outside the gene matches. CDR1 is MGHRA, CDR2 YSYEKL, per germline. The CDR3 coding sequence is TGCGCCAGCAGCCAAGATCGGGGGACAGGGGGCTACGAGCAGTACTTC. This codes for CASSQDRGTGGYEQYF.

The rearrangement uses TRBV29-1 and TRBJ2-4; TRBD2 aligns across 11 bases. Germline V gene sequence: CDR1 SQVTM, CDR2 ANQGSEA. Trimming took 6 bases from V and 6 from J; bases not matched to a gene: 13. This CDR3 comprises 16 residues. In DNA, the CDR3 is TGCAGCGTCCATCTGGGGACTAGCGGTAAGGGAAACATTCAGTACTTC. It yields the protein CSVHLGTSGKGNIQYF.

Only one count was recorded for this clone. J is TRBJ2-2 and V is TRBV11-3, with TRBD2 identical over 7 bases. The CDR3 length is 15 residues. Trimming took 8 bases from V and 3 from J; bases not matched to a gene: 9. The germline gives CDR1 SGHNT, CDR2 YENEEA. CDR3 loop: CASAPFRGDTGELFF. The DNA of the CDR3 is TGTGCCAGCGCGCCATTTCGGGGGGACACCGGGGAGCTGTTTTTT.